Sequencing of this T cell receptor (beta chain) was carried out in a study of blood T cell repertoires in COVID-19. Overall study context: The origin of the acute and convalescent COVID-19 samples was the United States, Italy and Spain.

Repertoires were generated with immunoSEQ multiplex PCR, while TCRdb's copy carries only in-frame clones and drops some. The table lists fewer than 500,000 clones, around 89% of them singletons. CDR1 and CDR2 (germline): KGHSH, LQKENI. The CDR3 spans 15 residues. The V and J ends lost 5 bases and 3 bases, in that order; junction bases with no gene match: 9. This chain connects TRBV18 to TRBJ1-1; 7 bases are shared with TRBD1. The origin of this receptor is a young man who had recovered from COVID-19. The sample was PBMCs or T cells enriched from blood (not recorded which). CDR3 region: CASSSGGRGYTEAFF. The DNA of the CDR3 is TGTGCCAGCTCATCAGGGGGAAGGGGGTACACTGAAGCTTTCTTT.